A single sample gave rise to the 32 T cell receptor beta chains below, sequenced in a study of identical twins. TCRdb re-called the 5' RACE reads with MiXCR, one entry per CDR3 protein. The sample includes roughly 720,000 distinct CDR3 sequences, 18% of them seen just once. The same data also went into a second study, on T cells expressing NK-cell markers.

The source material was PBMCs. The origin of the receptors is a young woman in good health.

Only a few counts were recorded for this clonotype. The CDR3 loop is CASSWTPRFSNTGELFF. CDR3 DNA sequence: TGTGCCAGCAGTTGGACTCCGCGTTTTTCGAACACCGGGGAGCTGTTTTTT. The rearrangement links TRBV12-3 or TRBV12-4 to TRBJ2-2; D possibly corresponds to TRBD2 (5 bases). The CDR3 runs 17 residues. The V gene lost 4 bases and the J gene lost 0 bases, with 15 bases spanning the gap.

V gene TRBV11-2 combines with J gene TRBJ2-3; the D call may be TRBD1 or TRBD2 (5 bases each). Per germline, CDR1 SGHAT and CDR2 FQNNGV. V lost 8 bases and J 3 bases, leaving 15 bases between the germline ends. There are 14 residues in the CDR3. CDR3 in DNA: TGTGCCAGCGGGCCCTCGTGGGGGACAGATACGCAGTATTTT. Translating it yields CASGPSWGTDTQYF. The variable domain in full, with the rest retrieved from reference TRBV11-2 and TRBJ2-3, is EAGVAQSPRYKIIEKRQSVAFWCNPISGHATLYWYQQILGQGPKLLIQFQNNGVVDDSQLPKDRFSAERLKGVDSTLKIQPAKLEDSAVYLCASGPSWGTDTQYFGPGTRLTVL.

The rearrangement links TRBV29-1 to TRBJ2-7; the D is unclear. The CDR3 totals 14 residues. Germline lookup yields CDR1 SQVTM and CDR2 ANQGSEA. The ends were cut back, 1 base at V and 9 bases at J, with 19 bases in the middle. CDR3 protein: CSVEGGVGSLRQYF. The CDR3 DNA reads TGCAGCGTTGAAGGTGGTGTTGGGTCCTTAAGGCAGTACTTC.

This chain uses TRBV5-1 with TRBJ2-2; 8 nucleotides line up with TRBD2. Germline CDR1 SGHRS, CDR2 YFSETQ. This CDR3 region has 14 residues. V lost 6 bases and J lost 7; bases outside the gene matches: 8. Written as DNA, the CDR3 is TGCGCCAGCACACGTAGCGGGGAGAACGGGGAGCTGTTTTTT. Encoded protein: CASTRSGENGELFF.

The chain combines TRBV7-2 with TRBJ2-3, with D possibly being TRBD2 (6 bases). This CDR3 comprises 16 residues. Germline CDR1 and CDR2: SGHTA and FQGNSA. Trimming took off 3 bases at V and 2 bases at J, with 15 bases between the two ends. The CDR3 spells CASSFVSGSATDTQYF. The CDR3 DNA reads TGTGCCAGCAGCTTTGTATCCGGGAGCGCCACAGATACGCAGTATTTT.

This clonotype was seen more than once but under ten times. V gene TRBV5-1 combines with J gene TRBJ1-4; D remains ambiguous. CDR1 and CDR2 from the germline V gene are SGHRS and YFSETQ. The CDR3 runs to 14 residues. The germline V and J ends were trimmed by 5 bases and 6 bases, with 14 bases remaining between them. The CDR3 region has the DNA TGCGCCAGCAGTCCTCGCATACTGGATGAAAAACTGTTTTTT. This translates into CASSPRILDEKLFF.

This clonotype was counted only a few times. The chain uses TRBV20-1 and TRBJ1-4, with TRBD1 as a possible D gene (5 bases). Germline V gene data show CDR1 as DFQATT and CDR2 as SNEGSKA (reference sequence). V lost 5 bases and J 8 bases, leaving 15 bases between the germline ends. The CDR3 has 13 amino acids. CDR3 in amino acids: CSAGLGGGEKLFF. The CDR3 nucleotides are TGCAGTGCTGGACTCGGGGGAGGCGAAAAACTGTTTTTT.

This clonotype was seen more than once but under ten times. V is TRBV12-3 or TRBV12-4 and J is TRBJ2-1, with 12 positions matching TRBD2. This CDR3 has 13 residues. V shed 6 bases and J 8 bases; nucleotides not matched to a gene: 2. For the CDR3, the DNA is TGTGCCAGCAGGACTAGCGGGAGAGATGAGCAGTTCTTC. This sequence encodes CASRTSGRDEQFF.

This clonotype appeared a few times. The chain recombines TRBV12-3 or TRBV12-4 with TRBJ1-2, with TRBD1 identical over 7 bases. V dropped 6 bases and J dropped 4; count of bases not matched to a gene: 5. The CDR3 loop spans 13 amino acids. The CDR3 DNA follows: TGTGCCAGCAGGATACAGGGGACCTATGGCTACACCTTC. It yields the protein CASRIQGTYGYTF.

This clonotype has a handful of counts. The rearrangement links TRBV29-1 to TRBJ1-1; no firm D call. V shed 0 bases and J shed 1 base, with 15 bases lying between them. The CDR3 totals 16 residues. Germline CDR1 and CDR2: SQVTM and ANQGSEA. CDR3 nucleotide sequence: TGCAGCGTTGAAGATCAGGATTCTCAGGAGAACACTGAAGCTTTCTTT. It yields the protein CSVEDQDSQENTEAFF.

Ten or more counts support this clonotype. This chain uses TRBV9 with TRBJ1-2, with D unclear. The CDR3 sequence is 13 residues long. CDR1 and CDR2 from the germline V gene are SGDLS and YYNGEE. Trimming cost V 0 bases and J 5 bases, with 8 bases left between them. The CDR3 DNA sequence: TGTGCCAGCAGCGTAGGGCAGGATTATGGCTACACCTTC. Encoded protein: CASSVGQDYGYTF.

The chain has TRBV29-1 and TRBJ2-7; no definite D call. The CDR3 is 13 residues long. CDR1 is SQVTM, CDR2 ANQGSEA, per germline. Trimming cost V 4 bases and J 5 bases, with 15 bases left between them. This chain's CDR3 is CSVADGGLNEQYF. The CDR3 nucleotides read TGCAGCGTTGCTGACGGTGGGCTGAACGAGCAGTACTTC.

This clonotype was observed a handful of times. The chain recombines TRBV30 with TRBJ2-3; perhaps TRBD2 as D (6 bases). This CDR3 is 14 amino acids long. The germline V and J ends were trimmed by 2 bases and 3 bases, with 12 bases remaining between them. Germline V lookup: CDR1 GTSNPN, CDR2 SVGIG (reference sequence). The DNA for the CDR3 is TGTGCCTGGAGTTGGGGGAGGACTACAGATACGCAGTATTTT. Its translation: CAWSWGRTTDTQYF.

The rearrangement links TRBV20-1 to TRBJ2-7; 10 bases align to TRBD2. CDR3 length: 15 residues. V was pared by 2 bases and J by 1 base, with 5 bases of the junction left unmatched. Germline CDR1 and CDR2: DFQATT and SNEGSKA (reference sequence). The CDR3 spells CSARLGTSASYEQYF. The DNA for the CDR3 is TGCAGTGCTAGATTAGGGACTAGCGCTTCCTACGAGCAGTACTTC.

The CDR3 nucleotides are TGTGCCAGCAGTCTCCACCCCCGTCGGGTGGCTGGCTACACCTTC. Its protein is CASSLHPRRVAGYTF. The chain carries TRBV12-3 or TRBV12-4 and TRBJ1-2; D call uncertain. The CDR3 extends over 15 amino acids. V was clipped by 5 bases and J by 7 bases, with 20 bases between them.

The CDR3 coding sequence is TGCAGTGCTGGACTCCGGGACAGCTATGAAAAACTGTTTTTT. Translating gives CSAGLRDSYEKLFF. The chain employs TRBV20-1 and TRBJ1-4; 7 bases line up with TRBD1. Germline CDR1 is DFQATT and CDR2 is SNEGSKA (reference sequence). The CDR3 has 14 residues. V dropped 5 bases and J dropped 6; count of bases not matched to a gene: 9.

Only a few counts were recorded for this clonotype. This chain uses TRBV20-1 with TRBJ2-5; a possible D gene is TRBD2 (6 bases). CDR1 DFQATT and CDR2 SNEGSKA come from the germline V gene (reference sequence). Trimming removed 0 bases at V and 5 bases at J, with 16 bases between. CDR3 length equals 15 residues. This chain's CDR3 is CSARDTAGGSETQYF. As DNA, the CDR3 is TGCAGTGCTAGAGATACAGCGGGTGGATCGGAGACCCAGTACTTC.

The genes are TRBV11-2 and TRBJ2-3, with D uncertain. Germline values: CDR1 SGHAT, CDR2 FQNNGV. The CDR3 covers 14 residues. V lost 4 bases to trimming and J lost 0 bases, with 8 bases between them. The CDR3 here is CASSYGSSTDTQYF. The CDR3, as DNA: TGTGCCAGCAGCTACGGGTCCAGCACAGATACGCAGTATTTT.

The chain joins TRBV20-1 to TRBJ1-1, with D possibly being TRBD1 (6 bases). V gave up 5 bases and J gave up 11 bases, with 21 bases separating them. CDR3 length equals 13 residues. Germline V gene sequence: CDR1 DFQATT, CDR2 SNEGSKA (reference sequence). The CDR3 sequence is CSAPDYRGPKAFF. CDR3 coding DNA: TGCAGTGCTCCCGATTACCGGGGGCCTAAGGCTTTCTTT.

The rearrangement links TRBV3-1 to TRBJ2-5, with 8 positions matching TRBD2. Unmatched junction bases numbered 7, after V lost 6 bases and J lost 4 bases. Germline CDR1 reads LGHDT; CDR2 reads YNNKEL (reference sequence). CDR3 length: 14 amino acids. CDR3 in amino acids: CASSSRTSRETQYF. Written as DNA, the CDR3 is TGTGCCAGCAGTTCTAGGACTAGCCGAGAGACCCAGTACTTC.

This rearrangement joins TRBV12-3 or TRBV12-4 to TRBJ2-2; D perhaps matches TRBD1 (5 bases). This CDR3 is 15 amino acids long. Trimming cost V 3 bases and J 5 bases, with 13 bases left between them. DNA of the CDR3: TGTGCCAGCAGTTTCGGGCAGGGCCGTACCGGGGAGCTGTTTTTT. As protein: CASSFGQGRTGELFF.

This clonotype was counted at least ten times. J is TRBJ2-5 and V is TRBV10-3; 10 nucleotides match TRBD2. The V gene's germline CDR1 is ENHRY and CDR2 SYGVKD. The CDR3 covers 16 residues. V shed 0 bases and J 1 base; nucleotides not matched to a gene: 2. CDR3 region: CAISESPSGGQETQYF. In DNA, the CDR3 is TGTGCCATCAGTGAGTCGCCTAGCGGGGGCCAAGAGACCCAGTACTTC.

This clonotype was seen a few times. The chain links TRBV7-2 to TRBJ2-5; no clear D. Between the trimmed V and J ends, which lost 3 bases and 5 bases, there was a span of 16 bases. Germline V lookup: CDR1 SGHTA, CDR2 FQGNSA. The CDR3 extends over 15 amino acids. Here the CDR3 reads CASSFSVGNGETQYF. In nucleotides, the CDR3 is TGTGCCAGCAGCTTTTCGGTGGGGAACGGGGAGACCCAGTACTTC.

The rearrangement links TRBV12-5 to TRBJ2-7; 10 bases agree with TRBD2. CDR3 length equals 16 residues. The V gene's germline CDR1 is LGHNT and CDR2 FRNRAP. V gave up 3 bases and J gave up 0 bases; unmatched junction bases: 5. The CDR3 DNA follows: TGTGCTAGTGGTTTAGAAGCGGGAGGGCTCTCCTACGAGCAGTACTTC. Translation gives CASGLEAGGLSYEQYF.

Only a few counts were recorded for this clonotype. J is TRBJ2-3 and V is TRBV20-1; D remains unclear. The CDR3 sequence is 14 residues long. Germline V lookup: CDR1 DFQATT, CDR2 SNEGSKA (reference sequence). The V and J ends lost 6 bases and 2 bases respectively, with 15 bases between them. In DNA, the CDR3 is TGCAGTGCAGTCATAGCTGGAGACACAGATACGCAGTATTTT. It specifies CSAVIAGDTDTQYF.

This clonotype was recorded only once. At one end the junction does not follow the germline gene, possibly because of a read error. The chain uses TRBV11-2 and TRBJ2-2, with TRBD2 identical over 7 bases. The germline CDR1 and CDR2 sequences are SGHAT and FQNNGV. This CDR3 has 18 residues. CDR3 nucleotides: TGTGCCAGCAGCCTAGAATCTGTAGGGACTACAAACACCGGGGAGCTGTTTTTT. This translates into CASSLESVGTTNTGELFF.

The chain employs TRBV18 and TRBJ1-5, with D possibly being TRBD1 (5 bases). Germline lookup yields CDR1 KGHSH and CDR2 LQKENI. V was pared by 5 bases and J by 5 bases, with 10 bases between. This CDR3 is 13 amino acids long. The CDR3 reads CASSGREDQPQHF. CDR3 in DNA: TGTGCCAGCTCAGGCAGGGAAGATCAGCCCCAGCATTTT.

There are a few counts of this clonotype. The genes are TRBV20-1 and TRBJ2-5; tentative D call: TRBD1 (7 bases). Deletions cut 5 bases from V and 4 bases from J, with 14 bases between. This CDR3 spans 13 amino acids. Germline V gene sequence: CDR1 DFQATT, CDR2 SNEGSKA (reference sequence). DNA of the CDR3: TGCAGTGCTGGAAATCAGGGGGGAGAGACCCAGTACTTC. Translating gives CSAGNQGGETQYF.

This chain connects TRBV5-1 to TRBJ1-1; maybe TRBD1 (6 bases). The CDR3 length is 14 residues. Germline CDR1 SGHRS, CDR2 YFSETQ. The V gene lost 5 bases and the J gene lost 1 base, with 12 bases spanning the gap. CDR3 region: CASRPGARNTEAFF. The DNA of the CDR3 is TGCGCCAGCAGACCAGGGGCTAGGAACACTGAAGCTTTCTTT.

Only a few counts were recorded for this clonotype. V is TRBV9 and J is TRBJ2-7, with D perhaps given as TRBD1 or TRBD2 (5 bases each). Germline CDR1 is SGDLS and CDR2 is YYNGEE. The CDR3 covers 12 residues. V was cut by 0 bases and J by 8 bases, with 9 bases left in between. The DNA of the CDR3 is TGTGCCAGCAGCGTAGGAATGGGACAGCAGTACTTC. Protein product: CASSVGMGQQYF. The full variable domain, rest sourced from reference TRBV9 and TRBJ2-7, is DSGVTQTPKHLITATGQRVTLRCSPRSGDLSVYWYQQSLDQGLQFLIQYYNGEERAKGNILERFSAQQFPDLHSELNLSSLELGDSALYFCASSVGMGQQYFGPGTRLTVT.

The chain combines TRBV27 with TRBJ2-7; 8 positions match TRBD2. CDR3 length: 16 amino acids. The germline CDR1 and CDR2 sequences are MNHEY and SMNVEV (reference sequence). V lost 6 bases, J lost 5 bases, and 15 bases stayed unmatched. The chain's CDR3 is CASRPSPGGAAHEQYF. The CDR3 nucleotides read TGTGCCAGCAGACCATCACCGGGGGGGGCAGCGCACGAGCAGTACTTC.

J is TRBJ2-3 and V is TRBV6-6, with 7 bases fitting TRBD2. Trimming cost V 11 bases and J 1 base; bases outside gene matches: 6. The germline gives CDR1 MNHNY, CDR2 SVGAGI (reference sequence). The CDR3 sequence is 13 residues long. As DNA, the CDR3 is TGTGCCGGGGGGGGGAGGGGCACAGATACGCAGTATTTT. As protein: CAGGGRGTDTQYF.